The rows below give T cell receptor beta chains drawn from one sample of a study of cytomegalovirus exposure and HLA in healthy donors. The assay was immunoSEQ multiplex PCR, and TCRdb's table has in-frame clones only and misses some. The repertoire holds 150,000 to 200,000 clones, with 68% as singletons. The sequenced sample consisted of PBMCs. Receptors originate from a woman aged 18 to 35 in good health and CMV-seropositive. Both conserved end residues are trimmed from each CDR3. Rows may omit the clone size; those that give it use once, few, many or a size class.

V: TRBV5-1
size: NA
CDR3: ASSPTGALPYNQPQH

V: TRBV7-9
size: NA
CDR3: ASSPPRQGSYNEQF

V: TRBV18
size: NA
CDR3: ASSPLQSSNSGYT

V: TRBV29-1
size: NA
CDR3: SATGGTDTQY

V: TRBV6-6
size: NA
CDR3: ASSPRGGNTGELF

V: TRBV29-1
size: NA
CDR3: SVGDQYNYGYT

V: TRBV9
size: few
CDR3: ASSVGRGSYEQY

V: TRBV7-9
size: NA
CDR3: ASSLSGNQETQY

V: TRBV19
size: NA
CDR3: ASSMLGTTKSYEQY

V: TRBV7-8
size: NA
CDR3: ASSSSGGQGFSEQY

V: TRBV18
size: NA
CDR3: ASSTGTSGVTDTQY

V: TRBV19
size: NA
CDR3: ASSWSGGRTGELF

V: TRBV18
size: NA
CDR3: ASSPGRGQQETQY

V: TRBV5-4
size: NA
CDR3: ASSFVGGNTGELF

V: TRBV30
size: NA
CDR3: AWNLQGLPGNTIY

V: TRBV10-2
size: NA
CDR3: ASGGLAESSYEQY

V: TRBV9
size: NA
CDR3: ASSVQGARGGYT